A selection of T cell receptor beta chains follows, all from one sample in a study of blood T cell repertoires in COVID-19. The assay was immunoSEQ multiplex PCR, and TCRdb's table has in-frame clones only and misses some. There are 150,000 to 200,000 clones in the sample; around 90% occur only once, and approximately 2.2% lies in the top ten. The specimen was peripheral blood. These TCRs come from a man in his late teens or twenties with acute or convalescent COVID-19. CDR3s include the opening cysteine and the closing phenylalanine or tryptophan. Each record gives: J gene, V gene, D gene, clone size, CDR3 protein, CDR3 DNA. A D gene is named only where the DNA matches it firmly. Size is stated for part of the rows, as once, few or many counts, or as a class when the clone is expanded.

TRBJ1-5,TRBV2,TRBD1,.,CASRGQGGKPQHF,TGTGCCAGCAGAGGACAGGGGGGGAAGCCCCAGCATTTT
TRBJ2-7,TRBV19,TRBD1,.,CASQQGAYEQYF,TGTGCCAGTCAACAGGGGGCCTACGAGCAGTACTTC
TRBJ2-1,TRBV19,.,.,CASRERLSSYNEQFF,TGTGCCAGTAGAGAACGTCTAAGCTCCTACAATGAGCAGTTCTTC
TRBJ1-1,TRBV5-1,.,.,CASSTQNTQNTEAFF,TGCGCCAGCAGCACGCAGAACACCCAGAACACTGAAGCTTTCTTT
TRBJ1-1,TRBV9,.,.,CASSVGGAASFLEAFF,TGTGCCAGCAGCGTAGGCGGGGCGGCCTCGTTTCTTGAAGCTTTCTTT
TRBJ1-1,TRBV7-9,TRBD1,.,CASSGGTGNLNTEAFF,TGTGCCAGCAGCGGCGGGACAGGAAATCTTAACACTGAAGCTTTCTTT
TRBJ2-7,TRBV27,.,.,CASSLSSRGSYEQYF,TGTGCCAGCAGTTTATCCTCGAGAGGTTCCTACGAGCAGTACTTC
TRBJ1-3,TRBV27,.,.,CASSDSLGGSGPAGNTIYF,TGTGCCAGCAGTGACTCACTAGGGGGTTCCGGTCCCGCTGGAAACACCATATATTTT
TRBJ1-1,TRBV6-5,.,.,CATTAGASGKAFF,TGTGCCACCACCGCCGGAGCCTCGGGGAAAGCTTTCTTT
TRBJ2-1,TRBV18,.,.,CASSPPERRYEQFF,TGTGCCAGCTCACCTCCGGAGCGGAGATATGAGCAGTTCTTC
TRBJ2-1,TRBV19,.,.,CASRPTVPAYNEQFF,TGTGCCAGTAGACCGACAGTGCCAGCCTACAATGAGCAGTTCTTC
TRBJ2-1,TRBV4-1,.,.,CASSQDLTSLDEQFF,TGCGCCAGCAGCCAAGATCTCACTAGTCTCGATGAGCAGTTCTTC
TRBJ1-2,TRBV10-3,TRBD1,many,CAITEGDRVSFGYTF,TGTGCCATCACCGAGGGGGACAGGGTTTCTTTTGGCTACACCTTC
TRBJ2-1,TRBV7-8,.,.,CASSSLKSSYNEQFF,TGTGCCAGCAGCTCCCTTAAGAGCTCCTACAATGAGCAGTTCTTC
TRBJ1-3,TRBV28,TRBD1,.,CASSSTGGPSGNTIYF,TGTGCCAGCAGTTCCACAGGGGGGCCCTCTGGAAACACCATATATTTT
TRBJ1-6,TRBV27,.,.,CATRRTWDSPLHF,TGTGCCACCAGAAGGACATGGGATTCACCCCTCCACTTT
TRBJ2-7,TRBV27,TRBD1,.,CASSRDSPPHSYEQYF,TGTGCCAGCAGTCGGGACAGTCCACCCCACTCCTACGAGCAGTACTTC
TRBJ1-1,TRBV6-5,.,.,CASSSDPGHMNTEAFF,TGTGCCAGCAGTTCCGACCCGGGACACATGAACACTGAAGCTTTCTTT
TRBJ2-2,TRBV24-1,TRBD2,.,CATSESGLAGGAGELFF,TGTGCCACCAGTGAATCGGGACTAGCGGGAGGCGCCGGGGAGCTGTTTTTT
TRBJ2-1,TRBV14,.,.,CASSQDPPGPYNEQFF,TGTGCCAGCAGCCAAGATCCCCCAGGGCCCTACAATGAGCAGTTCTTC
TRBJ2-3,TRBV13,.,.,CASSDTGTRGTDTQYF,TGTGCCAGCAGCGATACCGGGACACGGGGTACAGATACGCAGTATTTT
TRBJ2-5,TRBV27,.,.,CASRTTGETQYF,TGTGCCAGCAGAACGACAGGAGAGACCCAGTACTTC
TRBJ2-3,TRBV6-5,TRBD2,.,CASSFNRGGLTDTQYF,TGTGCCAGCAGTTTCAATCGGGGGGGGCTCACAGATACGCAGTATTTT
TRBJ1-3,TRBV11-3,TRBD1,.,CASSASSGTGYGNTIYF,TGTGCCAGCAGCGCTTCCTCTGGGACAGGGTATGGAAACACCATATATTTT
TRBJ1-1,TRBV30,TRBD1,.,CAWSDRLTGGTEAFF,TGTGCCTGGAGTGACCGACTCACAGGGGGTACTGAAGCTTTCTTT
TRBJ2-7,TRBV6-2/TRBV6-3,.,.,CASSSFSTYSYEQYF,TGTGCCAGCAGTTCGTTTAGTACCTACTCCTACGAGCAGTACTTC
TRBJ1-1,TRBV18,.,.,CASSPGQGKAFF,TGTGCCAGCTCACCGGGTCAGGGAAAAGCTTTCTTT
TRBJ1-1,TRBV5-1,.,.,CASSSVLRGNTEAFF,TGCGCCAGCAGCTCGGTTTTACGGGGGAACACTGAAGCTTTCTTT
TRBJ2-2,TRBV6-6,.,.,CASSPPTGLSPPELFF,TGTGCCAGCAGCCCCCCGACGGGACTCTCGCCGCCGGAGCTGTTTTTT
TRBJ2-2,TRBV29-1,TRBD1,.,CSVETGQRRTGELFF,TGCAGCGTTGAGACGGGACAGAGGAGGACCGGGGAGCTGTTTTTT
TRBJ1-5,TRBV4-2,.,.,CASSQEGGSHQPQHF,TGTGCCAGCAGCCAAGAAGGCGGCAGCCATCAGCCCCAGCATTTT
TRBJ2-7,TRBV5-6,TRBD1,.,CASSLGQGDEQYF,TGTGCCAGCAGCTTAGGACAGGGGGACGAGCAGTACTTC
TRBJ1-6,TRBV4-1,TRBD1,.,CASSDLGTGGWDSPLHF,TGCGCCAGCAGCGATCTCGGGACAGGGGGCTGGGATTCACCCCTCCACTTT
TRBJ1-2,TRBV18,TRBD1,.,CASSPNRGANYGYTF,TGTGCCAGCTCACCGAACAGGGGTGCTAACTATGGCTACACCTTC
TRBJ1-1,TRBV19,.,.,CASRSVRTANTEAFF,TGTGCCAGTAGGTCGGTGAGGACAGCGAACACTGAAGCTTTCTTT
TRBJ1-5,TRBV18,.,.,CASSPNENQPQHF,TGTGCCAGCTCACCAAATGAGAATCAGCCCCAGCATTTT
TRBJ2-7,TRBV27,TRBD1,.,CASSPQERAGGSMYEQYF,TGTGCCAGCAGTCCTCAAGAACGGGCAGGGGGCTCTATGTACGAGCAGTACTTC
TRBJ2-1,TRBV6-2/TRBV6-3,TRBD2,.,CASSYSPGLAGGPYYNEQFF,TGTGCCAGCAGTTACTCCCCGGGACTAGCGGGAGGGCCTTACTACAATGAGCAGTTCTTC
TRBJ2-1,TRBV11-2,TRBD2,.,CASSSSTGLAAHNEQFF,TGTGCCAGCAGCTCTTCGACGGGACTAGCGGCGCACAATGAGCAGTTCTTC
TRBJ1-5,TRBV6-6,TRBD1,.,CASSWTGDQPQHF,TGTGCCAGCAGTTGGACAGGGGATCAGCCCCAGCATTTT